This T cell receptor beta chain was documented in a study of T cells in tumors after PD-1 blockade (dated by TCRdb to about 2019). In the study overall: Prior checkpoint blockade, systemic immunosuppressant use, and recent radiotherapy or other anti-cancer therapy within 4 weeks were grounds for patient exclusion. RECIST version 1.1 was the standard used to evaluate clinical response. Patients were treated with either pembrolizumab 200 mg every 3 weeks or cemiplimab 350 mg every 2 weeks. The study performed paired single-cell RNA and TCR sequencing on site-matched tumors from BCC or SCC patients before and after anti-PD-1 therapy. Some patients also continued taking vismodegib 150 mg daily during anti-PD-1 treatment. On average, tumor samples yielded 26,000 or so TCR templates (range about 550-100,000) and under 7,000 unique clonotypes, around 20-fold deeper than single-cell TCR sequencing.

The immunoSEQ platform was used for deep TCRbeta sequencing. In the original analysis: Only productive rearrangements were exported from the immunoSEQ Analyzer for downstream analysis. Clones with significant expansion or contraction between timepoints were called with a two-sided binomial test at Bonferroni-corrected P below 0.01. Bulk TCRbeta clonotypes were assigned T cell phenotypes by matching to single-cell RNA+TCR-seq clones sharing the same TCRbeta sequence. Tumor enrichment of a clone was calculated by dividing the clone's tumor frequency by the clone's PBMC frequency, both taken from bulk TCR sequencing. GLIPH was used to group TCRs into specificity groups, clusters of distinct TCRs likely recognizing common antigens via shared CDR3 motifs. What TCRdb holds here is the immuneACCESS table cut down to in-frame rearrangements. Part of the clones is not present; checked against another copy, under half of the missing clones reflect an unresolved V gene, and the others are unexplained. That table gives V, J and clone size, and the DNA gave D and trimming. In all, the sample holds fewer than 15,000 clones, and about 63% of those were seen once. The leading ten clones occupy under 20% of the sample.

This clone was observed a few times. The antigen it binds to is not known. No much larger clone is present one base from it, and per-base qualities are unavailable. What the authors observed across the whole study: About two fifths of tumor TCR clonotypes were detected in blood, and some novel exhausted tumor clones were observed in pre-treatment blood, which was taken as suggesting peripheral recruitment. Comparisons between pre- and post-treatment samples were the only ones where clonal replacement appeared, with none seen between two pre-treatment samples, a pattern that argues against artifacts from biopsy timing or location. Exhausted CD8+ clones expanded after therapy were mostly novel clonotypes undetected pre-treatment, suggesting clonal replacement rather than reinvigoration of pre-existing clones. Where the novel T cell clones came from was not identified, and possible sources could include lymphoid organs or rare unexpanded clones inside the tumor or in the tumor periphery.

Looking up the germline V gene yields CDR1 SGHTA and CDR2 FQGNSA. V and J are trimmed by 3 bases and 12 bases, and the gene matches miss 12 bases of the junction. From the cysteine through the phenylalanine, the CDR3 covers 15 amino acids. Just the 45-base CDR3 DNA is kept, in frame starting at base 1. Per the publication, the time point label means: before anti-PD-1 therapy. Tumor biopsies were site-matched, taken from the same primary tumor before and after PD-1 blockade. For bulk TCRbeta sequencing, genomic DNA was extracted from tumor biopsies or peripheral blood, and input amounts ranged from about 600 ng to 6,004 ng. To detect rare clonotypes with greater sensitivity than single-cell TCR sequencing, bulk TCRbeta sequencing was done on the leftover biopsy material. Every patient was a poor candidate for surgical resection and had histologically proven advanced or metastatic basal or squamous cell carcinoma. Of the roughly 10 patients in the basal cell carcinoma cohort, several underwent bulk tumor TCR sequencing. Fresh biopsies came from the site of the primary tumor, and part of the tissue was kept in RNAlater for exome and bulk TCR sequencing.

The material was tumor tissue, obtained before anti-PD-1 treatment. This receptor was taken from a human donor with basal cell carcinoma. The chain is made from TRBV7-2 and TRBJ2-3; 10 central bases correspond to TRBD2. The DNA sequence is TGTGCCAGCAGCTTCCCCGGGACTAGCGCGGGTCTCCAGTATTTT. This codes for CASSFPGTSAGLQYF.